Here is one TCR beta chain with its context. Its antigen is as yet unknown. The junction had 5 bases not matched to a gene; V was cut back by 4 bases and J by 3 bases. The CDR3 is 14 amino acids. Germline assignment: CDR1 SGHRS and CDR2 YFSETQ. The data derive from a study of cytomegalovirus exposure and HLA in healthy donors. Study results and caveats: Among TCR sequences, most were rare, though some public TCRs appeared in many donors. In vitro experiments confirmed that a few CMV-associated chains were specific for CMV antigens.

Assay used: immunoSEQ multiplex PCR; TCRdb lists only in-frame clones, some missing. This sample has fewer than 200,000 clones, with 85% found just once. The chain joins TRBV5-1 to TRBJ2-7, with 9 bases that match TRBD1. The sequence derives from a man younger than 35 in good health and CMV-seropositive. The sequenced material came from PBMCs. CDR3 amino acids: CASSLQGAGYEQYF. The CDR3 DNA reads TGCGCCAGCAGCCTACAGGGGGCTGGCTACGAGCAGTACTTC.